A selection of T cell receptor beta chains follows, all from one sample in a study of T-cell memory formation after mild COVID-19. TCRdb reanalysed the 5' RACE reads using MiXCR and keeps one entry per CDR3 protein. The sample lists around 200,000 distinct CDR3 sequences, about 10% occurring once. Material for sequencing was PBMCs or a T cell subset sorted from them (not recorded which). These receptors were collected from a man between 18 and 29 years old who had mild COVID-19 (a few samples of this study predate the infection). Cell type and time point are not known. Both conserved end residues are part of each CDR3. Fields, in order: clone size, D gene, V gene, J gene, CDR3 DNA, CDR3 protein. A D gene is named only where the DNA matches it firmly. Only some rows state a clone size, as once, few, many or a class for expanded clones.

abundance: few
d_gene: .
v_gene: TRBV6-2/TRBV6-3
j_gene: TRBJ1-5
CDR3nt: TGTGCCAGCGTAGGGGGGAGCAATCAGCCCCAGCATTTT
CDR3aa: CASVGGSNQPQHF

abundance: few
d_gene: TRBD2
v_gene: TRBV7-2
j_gene: TRBJ2-5
CDR3nt: TGTGCCAGCACCCAAGCGGGGGCACAAGAGACCCAGTACTTC
CDR3aa: CASTQAGAQETQYF

abundance: few
d_gene: .
v_gene: TRBV5-1
j_gene: TRBJ2-1
CDR3nt: TGCGCCAGCAGCTTGATGGGAAGTGGGTTCAATGAGGTTTTCTTC
CDR3aa: CASSLMGSGFNEVFF

abundance: .
d_gene: .
v_gene: TRBV6-5
j_gene: TRBJ2-3
CDR3nt: TGTGCCAGCAAAGGGGCCGGCACAGATACGCAGTATTTT
CDR3aa: CASKGAGTDTQYF

abundance: few
d_gene: .
v_gene: TRBV6-2/TRBV6-3
j_gene: TRBJ2-2
CDR3nt: TGTGCCAGCAGCTCCACCCTAGCGCACGGGGAGCTGTTTTTT
CDR3aa: CASSSTLAHGELFF

abundance: few
d_gene: .
v_gene: TRBV7-2
j_gene: TRBJ1-1
CDR3nt: TGTGCCAGCAGCTTACCGAGGGGGGAGGGGACTGAAGCTTTCTTT
CDR3aa: CASSLPRGEGTEAFF

abundance: many
d_gene: TRBD1
v_gene: TRBV4-3
j_gene: TRBJ1-4
CDR3nt: TGCGCCAGCAGCCAAGAAGGACCGGGACAGGGGAATGATGAAAAACTGTTTTTT
CDR3aa: CASSQEGPGQGNDEKLFF

abundance: many
d_gene: .
v_gene: TRBV7-9
j_gene: TRBJ2-2
CDR3nt: TGTGCCAGCAGCTCCCGACCGATGCCAGGTTCCGCCACCGGGGAGCTGTTTTTT
CDR3aa: CASSSRPMPGSATGELFF

abundance: .
d_gene: .
v_gene: TRBV9
j_gene: TRBJ1-1
CDR3nt: TGTGCCAGCAGCGTCCGCCAGGGGCCGAACACTGAAGCTTTCTTT
CDR3aa: CASSVRQGPNTEAFF

abundance: many
d_gene: .
v_gene: TRBV14
j_gene: TRBJ1-3
CDR3nt: TGTGCCAGCAGCCAAGACCCAGGGAGGATTGGAAACACCATATATTTT
CDR3aa: CASSQDPGRIGNTIYF

abundance: .
d_gene: TRBD1
v_gene: TRBV7-2
j_gene: TRBJ1-1
CDR3nt: TGTGCCAGCAGCCCCCGACAGGGAACGGAAGCTTTCTTT
CDR3aa: CASSPRQGTEAFF

abundance: few
d_gene: .
v_gene: TRBV7-4
j_gene: TRBJ1-5
CDR3nt: TGTGCCAGCAGCTTAGGCTTCCCTTTT
CDR3aa: CASSLGFPF

abundance: few
d_gene: .
v_gene: TRBV13
j_gene: TRBJ1-2
CDR3nt: TGTGCCAGCAGCCAAGATCGACAGAGAGGGTCGAGCTACACCTTC
CDR3aa: CASSQDRQRGSSYTF

abundance: .
d_gene: TRBD2
v_gene: TRBV7-3
j_gene: TRBJ2-1
CDR3nt: TGTGCCAGCAGCTCCGGGACTAGCGGGGTAAATGAGCAGTTCTTC
CDR3aa: CASSSGTSGVNEQFF

abundance: .
d_gene: .
v_gene: TRBV4-1
j_gene: TRBJ1-4
CDR3nt: TGCGCCAGCAGCCAAGATATGGAGACCACAAGGGCGGAAAAACTGTTTTTT
CDR3aa: CASSQDMETTRAEKLFF

abundance: few
d_gene: .
v_gene: TRBV6-5
j_gene: TRBJ2-1
CDR3nt: TGTGCCAGCAGTTACGGGGAGGCCTCCTACAATGAGCAGTTCTTC
CDR3aa: CASSYGEASYNEQFF

abundance: .
d_gene: TRBD1
v_gene: TRBV5-1
j_gene: TRBJ1-2
CDR3nt: TGCGCCAGCAGCCGTGGGACAGGGGGCGACTATGGCTACACCTTC
CDR3aa: CASSRGTGGDYGYTF

abundance: few
d_gene: TRBD1
v_gene: TRBV3-1
j_gene: TRBJ1-6
CDR3nt: TGTGCCAGACTAATAGCAGGGGGCCTAAATTCACCCCTCCACTTT
CDR3aa: CARLIAGGLNSPLHF

abundance: few
d_gene: TRBD1
v_gene: TRBV27
j_gene: TRBJ2-6
CDR3nt: TGTGCCAGCAGAACACAGGGGGCTGGGGCCAACGTCCTGACTTTC
CDR3aa: CASRTQGAGANVLTF

abundance: .
d_gene: .
v_gene: TRBV5-5
j_gene: TRBJ2-1
CDR3nt: TGTGCCAGCAGCTTGCCTCTCTATGAGCAGTTCTTC
CDR3aa: CASSLPLYEQFF

abundance: many
d_gene: .
v_gene: TRBV2
j_gene: TRBJ1-2
CDR3nt: TGTGCCAGCAGTGATGCGGCAGGCTATGGCTACACCTTC
CDR3aa: CASSDAAGYGYTF

abundance: few
d_gene: TRBD1
v_gene: TRBV6-1
j_gene: TRBJ1-2
CDR3nt: TGTGCCAGCAGTGAAGTGGCAGGGGGCGACCTGGGTTATGGCTACACCTTC
CDR3aa: CASSEVAGGDLGYGYTF

abundance: .
d_gene: .
v_gene: TRBV20-1
j_gene: TRBJ1-5
CDR3nt: TGCAGTGCCACAAGCAATCAGCCCCAGCATTTT
CDR3aa: CSATSNQPQHF